A selection of T cell receptor beta chains follows, all from one sample in a study of T cell responses to AZD1222 COVID-19 vaccine. Profiled with immunoSEQ multiplex PCR; TCRdb holds only in-frame clones, not every one. The repertoire consists of roughly 150,000 clones, with roughly 92% occurring once and the leading ten covering under 6.5%. The starting material was peripheral blood, obtained on day 0 of AZD1222 vaccination. These receptors were collected from an adult in good health. The CDR3 runs from the conserved cysteine through the conserved F or W.

v_call	j_call	cdr3_aa
TRBV7-8	TRBJ1-2	CASSLDRVDGYTF
TRBV5-1	TRBJ2-2	CASSLGVSSAGELFF
TRBV19	TRBJ2-1	CASSPLLSGNEQFF
TRBV19	TRBJ1-5	CASSTGRDSNQPQHF
TRBV3-1/TRBV3-2	TRBJ1-1	CASSQEAGFAEAFF
TRBV18	TRBJ1-4	CASSPGQDEKLFF
TRBV10-3	TRBJ2-7	CAISEDAYEQYF
TRBV7-9	TRBJ1-5	CASSGDTNQPQHF
TRBV9	TRBJ1-2	CASSVDRGTDINYGYTF
TRBV12-3/TRBV12-4	TRBJ2-3	CASSLLTDTQYF
TRBV19	TRBJ2-2	CASSIGDRATGELFF
TRBV18	TRBJ1-1	CASSPGGGDTEAFF
TRBV30	TRBJ2-7	CAWSPGQAYEQYF
TRBV18	TRBJ1-5	CASSPSTSPGGIIVGQPQHF
TRBV11-3	TRBJ2-2	CASSLLVHGELFF
TRBV7-2	TRBJ2-7	CASSDIWGSSYEQYF
TRBV15	TRBJ1-4	CATSRAGGSNEKLFF
TRBV19	TRBJ2-2	CASALGHFGQLNTGELFF
TRBV11-2	TRBJ2-7	CASSLDSGGFYEQYF
TRBV29-1	TRBJ2-2	CSVEDAGQGDTGELFF
TRBV18	TRBJ2-1	CASSPQGQDQSSYNEQFF
TRBV18	TRBJ2-3	CASSPRQDTQYF
TRBV19	TRBJ1-5	CASSPRAGPQHF
TRBV7-2	TRBJ1-1	CASSAPPYLRNTEAFF
TRBV27	TRBJ2-1	CASSLGLAGGPSDEQFF
TRBV19	TRBJ2-1	CASNWNNEQFF
TRBV14	TRBJ1-2	CASSQVTDYGYTF
TRBV2	TRBJ1-2	CASSDAAANYGYTF
TRBV10-2	TRBJ2-1	CASRSLTSGIGHEQFF
TRBV6-5	TRBJ2-1	CASRLRDRGYNEQFF
TRBV5-1	TRBJ1-6	CASSVGWGDSPLHF
TRBV7-3	TRBJ2-7	CASSLGQLSYEQYF
TRBV29-1	TRBJ2-2	CSVEWGSNTGELFF
TRBV5-6	TRBJ2-5	CASSLRAEETQYF
TRBV5-1	TRBJ1-1	CASSPGTEAFF
TRBV4-1	TRBJ2-1	CASSQEIGYQSGGEQFF
TRBV10-3	TRBJ1-3	CAISESFDPGNTIYF
TRBV7-9	TRBJ2-2	CASSGTGFRDTGELFF